This T cell receptor beta chain was captured by sequencing in a study of T cell responses to AZD1222 COVID-19 vaccine. Sequenced by immunoSEQ multiplex PCR; TCRdb stores in-frame clones only, minus some. The sample lists about 140,000 clones; over 65% were seen once. Comments on this clone: What it binds is unknown.

The ends were cut back, 4 bases at V and 2 bases at J, with 16 bases in the middle. CDR3 length equals 15 residues. Germline V gives CDR1 SGHRS, CDR2 YFSETQ. Study-level results: Donors were largely white British and mainly female; clonal diversity was possibly underestimated. Nearly half of spike-specific TCRs reportedly target unmutated variant regions. The breadth and depth of Spike-specific TCRs increased once two AZD1222 doses had been given.

The receptor's source is an adult in good health. The specimen was peripheral blood, collected on day 0 of AZD1222 vaccination. The V gene is TRBV5-1, the J gene TRBJ2-7; D might be TRBD1 or TRBD2, each matching 5 bases. This CDR3 reads CASSPDGTVAYEQYF. In DNA, the CDR3 is TGCGCCAGCAGCCCTGATGGGACGGTGGCCTACGAGCAGTACTTC. Looking up the rest from reference TRBV5-1 and TRBJ2-7 gives the full variable domain: KAGVTQTPRYLIKTRGQQVTLSCSPISGHRSVSWYQQTPGQGLQFLFEYFSETQRNKGNFPGRFSGRQFSNSRSEMNVSTLELGDSALYLCASSPDGTVAYEQYFGPGTRLTVT.